The source of this T cell receptor (beta chain) is a study of T cells after yellow fever vaccination. TCRdb fed the 5' RACE reads into MiXCR, producing one record per CDR3 protein. The sample lists hundreds of thousands of distinct CDR3 sequences; less than 4.5% were seen once. The germline CDR1 and CDR2 sequences are ENHRY and SYGVKD. The V gene lost 0 bases and the J gene lost 6 bases, with 23 bases spanning the gap. The CDR3 extends over 19 amino acids. This rearrangement joins TRBV10-3 to TRBJ2-2, with D maybe TRBD1 (6 bases). The sequence was obtained from a man between 18 and 35 years old who received the YFV17D yellow fever vaccine. Sample: PBMCs, taken on the day of the yellow fever booster vaccination. The CDR3 bases are TGTGCCATCAGTGAGTCAGCAGGGGTGGTAGGCCAATCCCCCGGGGAGCTGTTTTTT. Its protein is CAISESAGVVGQSPGELFF.